The 20 T cell receptor beta chains listed next were all sequenced from one sample in a study of regulatory T cells in long-lasting Graves disease. Sample time point: newly diagnosed GD, antithyroid drugs for less than 3 months. Generation of the TCR library employed RNA extracted from PBMCs. According to the study, TCR beta libraries were built with iRepertoire HTBI primers and CDR3-region Arm-PCR. TCRdb used MiXCR to reprocess the multiplex PCR reads, holding one entry per CDR3 protein. The profile shows a few hundred thousand distinct CDR3 sequences, 20% to 25% of them singletons. Sample: peripheral blood mononuclear cells (PBMCs), taken at new diagnosis, from a patient treated with antithyroid drugs. The source of these receptors is a female donor with Graves disease.

Concerning this clonotype: A much bigger clone sits one base away, suggesting this may be a read error. The chain couples TRBV7-3 to TRBJ2-2; perhaps TRBD1 as D (6 bases). The germline V gene has CDR1 SGHTA and CDR2 FQGTGA. The CDR3 is 15 amino acids. The CDR3 bases are TGTGCCAGCAGCATTGACAGGCGATTAACCGGGGAGCTGCTTTTT. It is translated as CASSIDRRLTGELLF.

Many counts were recorded for this clonotype. The rearrangement uses TRBV18 and TRBJ2-2; D might be TRBD1 or TRBD2, each matching 5 bases. Trimming left V 5 bases short and J 4 bases short, with 11 bases between. There are 14 residues in the CDR3. From germline, CDR1 is KGHSH and CDR2 LQKENI. The CDR3 here is CASSRDGATGELFF. The CDR3 DNA sequence: TGTGCCAGCTCAAGGGACGGTGCCACCGGGGAGCTGTTTTTT.

The table lists this clonotype with many counts. V is TRBV7-2 and J is TRBJ2-1; 9 bases match TRBD2. CDR1 and CDR2 from the germline V gene are SGHTA and FQGNSA. This CDR3 comprises 15 residues. Unmatched junction bases numbered 6, after V lost 1 base and J lost 8 bases. The CDR3 loop reads CASSLVSGGRYEQFF. DNA for the CDR3: TGTGCCAGCAGCTTAGTGAGCGGGGGGAGGTATGAGCAGTTCTTC.

This clonotype was counted at least ten times. As DNA, the CDR3 is TGTGCCAGCTGTAGAGCAGGGGGAGAGACCCAGTACTTC. Translation gives CASCRAGGETQYF. This chain joins TRBV7-9 and TRBJ2-5; 7 nucleotides line up with TRBD1. CDR1 and CDR2 from the germline V gene are SEHNR and FQNEAQ (reference sequence). There are 13 residues in the CDR3. The V gene end was trimmed by 8 bases and the J gene end by 4 bases; junction bases not matched to a gene: 7.

This clonotype was detected many times. The chain links TRBV20-1 to TRBJ1-5, with a possible D match to TRBD1 (5 bases). Trimming left V 4 bases short and J 4 bases short, with 8 bases between. CDR3 length: 12 residues. Germline V gene lookup returns CDR1 DFQATT and CDR2 SNEGSKA (reference sequence). The CDR3 is CSAKRQNQPQHF. The CDR3, as DNA: TGCAGTGCTAAGCGACAGAATCAGCCCCAGCATTTT.

This clonotype was detected many times. J is TRBJ2-7 and V is TRBV18, with 12 bases identical to TRBD1. CDR3 length equals 13 residues. Trimming at V came to 8 bases and at J to 5 bases, leaving 4 bases not matched to a gene. Germline V gene data show CDR1 as KGHSH and CDR2 as LQKENI. In DNA form, the CDR3 reads TGTGCCAGCCGGGGACAGGGGGCTGACGAGCAGTACTTC. Translation: CASRGQGADEQYF.

This clonotype was picked up many times. The chain employs TRBV11-2 and TRBJ2-7; TRBD1 is a possible D gene (5 bases). Germline V gene data show CDR1 as SGHAT and CDR2 as FQNNGV. The V end lost 5 bases, the J end lost 3 bases, and 14 bases lay between the germline ends. CDR3 length: 14 amino acids. This chain's CDR3 is CASSVGESNYEQYF. The CDR3 coding sequence is TGTGCCAGCAGCGTAGGGGAATCCAACTACGAGCAGTACTTC.

This clonotype was found many times. The J gene is TRBJ1-3, the V gene TRBV7-8, with a possible D match to TRBD1 (5 bases). The V gene's germline CDR1 is SGHVS and CDR2 FQNEAQ. The CDR3 consists of 14 residues. V shed 9 bases and J shed 0 bases, with 12 bases lying between them. DNA of the CDR3: TGTGCCAGTAGACAGATACTCTCTGGAAACACCATATATTTT. It specifies CASRQILSGNTIYF.

This clonotype was counted ten times or more. The chain joins TRBV3-1 to TRBJ2-1; 13 bases are a match to TRBD2. V shed 3 bases, J shed 6 bases, and the junction held 2 bases outside the gene matches. CDR3 size: 15 residues. From germline, CDR1 is LGHDT and CDR2 YNNKEL (reference sequence). The CDR3 DNA reads as TGTGCCAGCAGCCAGGGACTAGCGGGACCCAATGAGCAGTTCTTC. Translation gives CASSQGLAGPNEQFF.

This clonotype has just a few counts. This may be a read error: a much more frequent sequence differs by one nucleotide. J is TRBJ2-5 and V is TRBV6-2 or TRBV6-3, with 12 positions matching TRBD2. There are 15 residues in the CDR3. Germline values: CDR1 MNHEY, CDR2 SVGEGT. DNA for the CDR3: TGTGCCAGCAGTGGACTAGCGGGACCCCAAGAGACCCAGCACTTC. Amino acids: CASSGLAGPQETQHF.

On this clonotype: Since a much larger clone is just one base distant, this may be a read error. The chain couples TRBV6-1 to TRBJ2-7; no clear D. CDR1 and CDR2 (germline): MNHNS, SASEGT. The CDR3 is 15 amino acids. The CDR3 nucleotides are TGTGCCAGCAGTGATGACGCCAACGGATACTACAAGCAGTACTTC. It codes for CASSDDANGYYKQYF.

The sample holds many counts of this clonotype. This chain joins TRBV6-5 and TRBJ1-5; D gene unclear. CDR3 length: 13 amino acids. The V and J ends lost 4 bases and 7 bases respectively, with 11 bases between them. The V gene's germline CDR1 is MNHEY and CDR2 SVGAGI. This CDR3 reads CASSFGDRQPQHF. In nucleotides, the CDR3 is TGTGCCAGCAGTTTCGGGGATCGACAGCCCCAGCATTTT.

There are many counts of this clonotype. V is TRBV20-1 and J is TRBJ2-5, with TRBD2 matching over 10 bases. The germline V gene encodes CDR1 DFQATT and CDR2 SNEGSKA (reference sequence). The CDR3 is 15 amino acids. Trimming at V came to 6 bases and at J to 1 base, leaving 8 bases not matched to a gene. CDR3 in DNA: TGCAGTGCCCCGCAACTAGCGGGGCCCCAAGAGACCCAGTACTTC. It encodes CSAPQLAGPQETQYF.

This clonotype was counted only a few times. The CDR3 reads CASRDRAHNEQFF. The CDR3 DNA reads as TGTGCCAGCCGAGACAGGGCCCACAATGAGCAGTTCTTC. The V gene is TRBV19, the J gene TRBJ2-1, with 7 bases identical to TRBD1. Losses at the gene ends were 9 bases for V and 5 bases for J; bases not matched to a gene: 7. The germline V gene encodes CDR1 LNHDA and CDR2 SQIVND (reference sequence). The CDR3 has 13 amino acids.

The chain has TRBV7-2 and TRBJ1-2, with D uncertain. Germline CDR1 and CDR2: SGHTA and FQGNSA. This CDR3 spans 14 amino acids. Trimming left V 3 bases short and J 5 bases short, with 13 bases between. DNA for the CDR3: TGTGCCAGCAGCTTGTCTGGGTTTCCGTATGGCTACACCTTC. Its translation: CASSLSGFPYGYTF.

This clonotype showed up many times. The V call is TRBV7-2, the J call TRBJ2-7, with 7 bases identical to TRBD1. The CDR3 is 14 residues long. Germline V gives CDR1 SGHTA, CDR2 FQGNSA. Trimming at V came to 4 bases and at J to 5 bases, leaving 8 bases not matched to a gene. As DNA, the CDR3 is TGTGCCAGCAGCTCACAGGGGAGAGGGCACGAGCAGTACTTC. Protein product: CASSSQGRGHEQYF.

As for this clonotype: This sequence may be a read error, since a much larger clone differs from it by one base. This sequence joins TRBV6-1 and TRBJ2-5, with no clear D. The CDR3 consists of 13 residues. The germline V gene encodes CDR1 MNHNS and CDR2 SASEGT. CDR3 region: CASSEGYTETQYF. The CDR3 region has the DNA TGTGCCAGCAGCGAAGGGTACACGGAGACCCAGTACTTC.

The rearrangement joins TRBV7-3 to TRBJ2-1; 8 bases match TRBD2. V was clipped by 2 bases and J by 7 bases; unmatched bases: 4. The CDR3 runs to 14 residues. Germline loops: CDR1 SGHTA, CDR2 FQGTGA. The DNA for the CDR3 is TGTGCCAGCAGCTTATCGACTAGCGCGAATGAGCAGTTCTTC. Amino acid sequence: CASSLSTSANEQFF.

This clonotype is a singleton in its sample. J is TRBJ2-7 and V is TRBV6-1; D is unclear. Between the trimmed V and J ends, which lost 5 bases and 2 bases, there was a span of 7 bases. CDR3 length: 12 residues. Germline CDR1 reads MNHNS; CDR2 reads SASEGT. The CDR3, as DNA: TGTGCCAGCAGTCGAGTACCCTACGAGCAGTACTTC. Its protein product is CASSRVPYEQYF.

This clonotype was detected many times. V usage is TRBV2 and J usage is TRBJ2-3; no clear D. Germline values: CDR1 SNHLY, CDR2 FYNNEI. The CDR3 has 15 amino acids. V was shortened by 2 bases and J by 3 bases, with 12 bases between the two germline ends. CDR3 sequence: CASSELGARTDTQYF. The CDR3 DNA follows: TGTGCCAGCAGTGAACTGGGCGCGAGGACAGATACGCAGTATTTT.